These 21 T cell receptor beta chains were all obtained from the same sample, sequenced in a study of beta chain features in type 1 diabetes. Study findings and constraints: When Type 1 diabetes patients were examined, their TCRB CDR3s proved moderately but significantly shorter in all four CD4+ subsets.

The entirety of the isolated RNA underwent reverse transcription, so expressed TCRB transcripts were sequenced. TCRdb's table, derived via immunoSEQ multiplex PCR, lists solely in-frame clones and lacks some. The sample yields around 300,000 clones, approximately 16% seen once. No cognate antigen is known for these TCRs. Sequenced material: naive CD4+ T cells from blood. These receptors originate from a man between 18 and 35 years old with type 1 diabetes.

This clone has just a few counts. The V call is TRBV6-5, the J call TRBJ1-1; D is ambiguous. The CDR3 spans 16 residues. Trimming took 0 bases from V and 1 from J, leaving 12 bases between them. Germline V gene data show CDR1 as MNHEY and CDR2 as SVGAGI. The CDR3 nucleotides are TGTGCCAGCAGTTACTCGGACGGTCGGGGGAACACTGAAGCTTTCTTT. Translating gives CASSYSDGRGNTEAFF.

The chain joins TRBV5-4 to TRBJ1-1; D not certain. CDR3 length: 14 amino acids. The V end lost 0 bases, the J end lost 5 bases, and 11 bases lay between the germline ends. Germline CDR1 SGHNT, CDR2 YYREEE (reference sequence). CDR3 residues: CASSLGGSGTEAFF. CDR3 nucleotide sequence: TGTGCCAGCAGCTTGGGCGGGAGTGGGACTGAAGCTTTCTTT.

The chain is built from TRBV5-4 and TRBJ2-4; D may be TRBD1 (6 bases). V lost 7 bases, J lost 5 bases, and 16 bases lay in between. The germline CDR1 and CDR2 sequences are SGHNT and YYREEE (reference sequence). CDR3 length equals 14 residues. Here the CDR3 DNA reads TGTGCCAGCGGCGTTGTGGGGGCGGAAAACATTCAGTACTTC. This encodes CASGVVGAENIQYF.

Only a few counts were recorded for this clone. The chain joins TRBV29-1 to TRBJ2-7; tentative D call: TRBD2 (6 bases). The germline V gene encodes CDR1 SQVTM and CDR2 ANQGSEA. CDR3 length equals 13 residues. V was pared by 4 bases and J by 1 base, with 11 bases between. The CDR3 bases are TGCAGCGTTGCGGGGACTTTGTCCTACGAGCAGTACTTC. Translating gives CSVAGTLSYEQYF.

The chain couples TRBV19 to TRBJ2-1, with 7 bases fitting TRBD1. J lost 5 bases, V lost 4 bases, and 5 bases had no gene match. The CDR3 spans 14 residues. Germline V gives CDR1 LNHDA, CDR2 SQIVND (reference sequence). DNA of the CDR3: TGTGCCAGTAGTACCCCGACAGGGAACAATGAGCAGTTCTTC. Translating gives CASSTPTGNNEQFF.

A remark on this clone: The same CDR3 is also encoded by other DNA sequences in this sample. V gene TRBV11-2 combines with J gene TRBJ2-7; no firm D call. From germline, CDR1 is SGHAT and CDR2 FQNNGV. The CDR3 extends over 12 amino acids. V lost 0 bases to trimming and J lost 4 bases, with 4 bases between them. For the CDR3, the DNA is TGTGCCAGCAGCTTAGATCGTTACGAGCAGTACTTC. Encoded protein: CASSLDRYEQYF.

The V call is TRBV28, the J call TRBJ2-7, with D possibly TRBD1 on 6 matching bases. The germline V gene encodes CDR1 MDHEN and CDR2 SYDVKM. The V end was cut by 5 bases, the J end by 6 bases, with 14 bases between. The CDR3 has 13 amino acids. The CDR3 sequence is CASSGQPVGEQYF. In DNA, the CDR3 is TGTGCCAGCAGTGGACAGCCAGTGGGCGAGCAGTACTTC. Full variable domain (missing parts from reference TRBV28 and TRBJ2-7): DVKVTQSSRYLVKRTGEKVFLECVQDMDHENMFWYRQDPGLGLRLIYFSYDVKMKEKGDIPEGYSVSREKKERFSLILESASTNQTSMYLCASSGQPVGEQYFGPGTRLTVT.

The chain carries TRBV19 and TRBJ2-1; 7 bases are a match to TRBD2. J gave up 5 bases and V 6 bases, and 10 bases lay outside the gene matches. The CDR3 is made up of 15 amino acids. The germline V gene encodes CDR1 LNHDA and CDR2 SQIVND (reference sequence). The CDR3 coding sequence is TGTGCCAGTAGCAGAACTAGCGTGACGAACAATGAGCAGTTCTTC. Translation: CASSRTSVTNNEQFF.

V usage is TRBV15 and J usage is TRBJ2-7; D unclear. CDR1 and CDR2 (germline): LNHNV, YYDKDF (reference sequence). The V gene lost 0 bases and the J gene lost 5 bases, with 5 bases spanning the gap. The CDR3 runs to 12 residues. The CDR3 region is CATSRDRDEQYF. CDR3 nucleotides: TGTGCCACCAGCAGAGATCGGGACGAGCAGTACTTC.

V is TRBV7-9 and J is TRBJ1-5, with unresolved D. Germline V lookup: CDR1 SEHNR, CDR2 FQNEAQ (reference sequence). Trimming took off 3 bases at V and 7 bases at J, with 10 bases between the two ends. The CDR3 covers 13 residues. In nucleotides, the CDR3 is TGTGCCAGCAGCTTGGAGGTTGACCAGCCCCAGCATTTT. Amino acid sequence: CASSLEVDQPQHF.

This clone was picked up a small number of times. Here the CDR3 reads CASSVVAGGPGELFF. The CDR3 DNA is TGTGCCAGCAGTGTTGTAGCGGGAGGGCCCGGGGAGCTGTTTTTT. This chain joins TRBV2 and TRBJ2-2; 11 bases agree with TRBD2. The CDR3 has 15 amino acids. CDR1 SNHLY and CDR2 FYNNEI come from the germline V gene. Trimming cost V 4 bases and J 6 bases; bases outside gene matches: 4.

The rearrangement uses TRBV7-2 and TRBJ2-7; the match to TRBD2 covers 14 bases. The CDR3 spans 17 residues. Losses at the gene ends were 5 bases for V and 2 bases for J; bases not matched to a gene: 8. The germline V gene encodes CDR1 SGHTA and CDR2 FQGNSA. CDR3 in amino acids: CASSTGLAGGLPYEQYF. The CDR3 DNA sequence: TGTGCCAGCAGCACTGGACTAGCGGGGGGACTGCCCTACGAGCAGTACTTC. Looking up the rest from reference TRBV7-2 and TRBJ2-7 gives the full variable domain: GAGVSQSPSNKVTEKGKDVELRCDPISGHTALYWYRQSLGQGLEFLIYFQGNSAPDKSGLPSDRFSAERTGGSVSTLTIQRTQQEDSAVYLCASSTGLAGGLPYEQYFGPGTRLTVT.

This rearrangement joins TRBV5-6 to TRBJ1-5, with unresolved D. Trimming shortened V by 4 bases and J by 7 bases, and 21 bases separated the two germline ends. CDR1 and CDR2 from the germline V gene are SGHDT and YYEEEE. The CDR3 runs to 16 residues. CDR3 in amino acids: CASSTTSREPSQPQHF. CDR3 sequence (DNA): TGTGCCAGCAGCACAACGTCCCGGGAGCCGAGCCAGCCCCAGCATTTT.

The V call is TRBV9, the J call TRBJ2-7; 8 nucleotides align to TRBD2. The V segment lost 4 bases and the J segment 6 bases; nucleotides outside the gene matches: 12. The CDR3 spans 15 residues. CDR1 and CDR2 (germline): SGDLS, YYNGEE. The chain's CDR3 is CASSFTPTREGEQYF. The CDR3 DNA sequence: TGTGCCAGCAGCTTCACGCCCACTCGGGAGGGCGAGCAGTACTTC.

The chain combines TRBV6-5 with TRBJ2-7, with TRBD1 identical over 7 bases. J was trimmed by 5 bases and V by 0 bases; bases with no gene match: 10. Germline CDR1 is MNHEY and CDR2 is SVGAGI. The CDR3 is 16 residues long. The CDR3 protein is CASSYSGTVLSHEQYF. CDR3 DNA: TGTGCCAGCAGTTACTCGGGGACAGTTTTAAGCCACGAGCAGTACTTC.

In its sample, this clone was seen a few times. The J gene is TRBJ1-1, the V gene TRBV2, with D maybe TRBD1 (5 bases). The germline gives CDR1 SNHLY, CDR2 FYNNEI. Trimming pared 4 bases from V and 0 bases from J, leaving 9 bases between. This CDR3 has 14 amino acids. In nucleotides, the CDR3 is TGTGCCAGCAGTGGGGCGGGACTGAACACTGAAGCTTTCTTT. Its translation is CASSGAGLNTEAFF.

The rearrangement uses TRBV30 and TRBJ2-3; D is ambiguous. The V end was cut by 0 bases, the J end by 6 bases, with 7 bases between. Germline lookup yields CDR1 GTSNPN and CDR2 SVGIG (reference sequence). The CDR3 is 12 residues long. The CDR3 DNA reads TGTGCCTGGAGTGTACAATGGGATACGCAGTATTTT. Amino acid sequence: CAWSVQWDTQYF.

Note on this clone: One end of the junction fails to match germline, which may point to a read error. The CDR3 bases are TGTGCCAGCTCCCCACTAGCGGGAGCTAGAAATGAGCAGTTCTTC. It encodes CASSPLAGARNEQFF. V gene TRBV18 combines with J gene TRBJ2-1; 11 bases are shared with TRBD2. This CDR3 region has 15 residues. Germline V gene data show CDR1 as KGHSH and CDR2 as LQKENI.

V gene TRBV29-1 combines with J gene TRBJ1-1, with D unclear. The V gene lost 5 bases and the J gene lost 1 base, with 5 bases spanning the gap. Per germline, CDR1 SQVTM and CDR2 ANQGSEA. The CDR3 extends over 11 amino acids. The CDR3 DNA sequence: TGCAGCGTTAACGGGAACACTGAAGCTTTCTTT. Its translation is CSVNGNTEAFF.

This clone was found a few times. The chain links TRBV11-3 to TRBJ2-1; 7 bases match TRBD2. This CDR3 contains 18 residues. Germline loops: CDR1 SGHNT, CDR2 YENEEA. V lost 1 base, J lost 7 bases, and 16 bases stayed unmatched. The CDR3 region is CASSLGGGMAGVLNEQFF. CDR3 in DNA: TGTGCCAGCAGCTTAGGAGGTGGGATGGCGGGAGTTCTTAATGAGCAGTTCTTC.

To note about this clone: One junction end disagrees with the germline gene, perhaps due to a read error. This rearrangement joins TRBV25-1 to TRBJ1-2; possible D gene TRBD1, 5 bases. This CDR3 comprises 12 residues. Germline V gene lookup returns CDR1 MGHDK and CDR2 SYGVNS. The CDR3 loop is CASSDPTDLPAF. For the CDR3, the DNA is TGTGCCAGCAGTGACCCGACAGACCTCCCGGCCTTC.